The source of this T cell receptor beta chain is a study of blood T cell repertoires in COVID-19. Overall study: In each case, the material was cDNA or gDNA derived from T cells, B-cell-depleted T cells, or PBMCs.

Participant ages covered about 18 to 89 years across around 25 US areas. Authors' methods: It was from reference gene primer amplification that nucleated cell counts were estimated. The protocol was immunoSEQ multiplex PCR, while the TCRdb copy is restricted to in-frame clones and leaves out a portion. D and trimming come from the DNA, and the V and J calls and clone size come from that table. This sample has fewer than 200,000 clones, with over 75% found just once. Germline loops: CDR1 MDHEN, CDR2 SYDVKM. The CDR3 covers 14 residues. V dropped 3 bases and J dropped 6 bases, with 12 bases sitting between them.

The sample consisted of PBMCs or T cells enriched from blood (not recorded which). The clonotype was recovered from a human donor with acute COVID-19. The donor label of this sample is uncertain. The rearrangement links TRBV28 to TRBJ2-1; tentatively, D is TRBD2 (6 bases). The CDR3 DNA is TGTGCCAGCAGTTTGGGGGGTTACCTCAATGAGCAGTTCTTC. Translating it yields CASSLGGYLNEQFF.